This T cell receptor beta chain originates from a study of blood T cell repertoires in COVID-19. The CDR3 length is 18 residues. Profiled with immunoSEQ multiplex PCR; TCRdb holds only in-frame clones, not every one. In the table there are 300,000 to 400,000 clones, 70% to 90% of which are singletons. The V gene is TRBV1, the J gene TRBJ1-2. TRBV1 is assigned pseudogene status. The sample comprised peripheral blood. This receptor was identified in a woman aged 25-40 years with COVID-19, enrolled during active disease. The CDR3 loop is CTSSQDLPPASGLYGYTF. The CDR3 DNA is TGCACCAGCAGCCAAGATCTCCCCCCAGCGTCCGGATTATATGGCTACACCTTC.